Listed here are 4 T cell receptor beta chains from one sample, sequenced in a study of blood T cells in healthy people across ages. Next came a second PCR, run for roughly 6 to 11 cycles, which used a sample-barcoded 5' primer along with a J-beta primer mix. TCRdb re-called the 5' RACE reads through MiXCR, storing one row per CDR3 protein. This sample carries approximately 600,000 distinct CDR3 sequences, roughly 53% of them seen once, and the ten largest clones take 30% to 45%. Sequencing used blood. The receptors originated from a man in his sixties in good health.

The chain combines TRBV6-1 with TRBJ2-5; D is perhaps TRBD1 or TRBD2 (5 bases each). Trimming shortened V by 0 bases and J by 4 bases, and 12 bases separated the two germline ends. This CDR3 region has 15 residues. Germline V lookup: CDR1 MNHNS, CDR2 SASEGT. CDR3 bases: TGTGCCAGCAGTGAAGCTGGGGGTCAGGGAGAGACCCAGTACTTC. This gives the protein CASSEAGGQGETQYF.

This chain's CDR3 is CASSAVQEYNEQFF. The CDR3 nucleotides are TGTGCCAGCAGCGCCGTACAAGAATACAATGAGCAGTTCTTC. The chain uses TRBV7-9 and TRBJ2-1; no clear D gene. With 5 bases removed from V and 4 bases from J, the gap between germline ends came to 12 bases. The CDR3 is made up of 14 amino acids. From germline, CDR1 is SEHNR and CDR2 FQNEAQ (reference sequence). Full variable domain (outside the CDR3, taken from reference TRBV7-9 and TRBJ2-1): DTGVSQNPRHKITKRGQNVTFRCDPISEHNRLYWYRQTLGQGPEFLTYFQNEAQLEKSRLLSDRFSAERPKGSFSTLEIQRTEQGDSAMYLCASSAVQEYNEQFFGPGTRLTVL.

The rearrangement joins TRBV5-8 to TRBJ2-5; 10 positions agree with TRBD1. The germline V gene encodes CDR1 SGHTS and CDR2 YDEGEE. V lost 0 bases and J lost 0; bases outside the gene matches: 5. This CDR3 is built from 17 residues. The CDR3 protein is CASSLGLTGGDQETQYF. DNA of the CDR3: TGTGCCAGCAGCTTGGGACTGACAGGGGGCGACCAAGAGACCCAGTACTTC.

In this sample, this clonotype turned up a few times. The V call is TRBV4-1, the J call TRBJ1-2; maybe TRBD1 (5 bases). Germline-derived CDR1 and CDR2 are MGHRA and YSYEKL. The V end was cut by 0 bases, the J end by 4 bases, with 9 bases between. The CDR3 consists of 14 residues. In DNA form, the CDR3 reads TGCGCCAGCAGCCAAGATGGGACGGCCTATGGCTACACCTTC. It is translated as CASSQDGTAYGYTF.